The clone carrying this TCR beta chain was seen at least ten times. These data belong to a study of T cells in Graves' hyperthyroidism and ophthalmopathy. V lost 6 bases and J lost 0, with 9 bases in between. This CDR3 region has 14 residues. Germline assignment: CDR1 MNHNS and CDR2 SASEGT. There were TCR beta CDR3 regions amplified from RNA transcripts. First-round RT-PCR with HTBI primers amplified the TCR CDR3 region. In TCRdb, the multiplex PCR reads were re-called with MiXCR into one record per CDR3 protein. In the table there are about 360,000 distinct CDR3 sequences, less than 15% of which are singletons.

The chain is built from TRBV6-1 and TRBJ2-1, with no clear D. The TCR was taken from a man aged 25-45 years with Graves' hyperthyroidism that later progressed to Graves' ophthalmopathy. The sequenced sample consisted of blood. Here the CDR3 reads CASRKDGSYNEQFF. CDR3 DNA sequence: TGTGCCAGCAGAAAGGATGGCTCCTACAATGAGCAGTTCTTC.